This entry concerns a single T cell receptor beta chain. The target antigen is unknown. The CDR3 extends over 16 amino acids. V was trimmed by 3 bases and J by 8 bases, leaving 19 bases between them. Germline V gene lookup returns CDR1 LGHDT and CDR2 YNNKEL (reference sequence). Assay used: immunoSEQ multiplex PCR; TCRdb lists only in-frame clones, some missing. The data contain over 120,000 clones, roughly 90% of them singletons. This sample is drawn from a study of T cell responses to AZD1222 COVID-19 vaccine. Study outcomes and limitations: Spike-specific TCR breadth and depth were elevated following two AZD1222 doses. Researchers report vaccine-associated CD4 TCRs spanning spike, with dominance at 160-218 and 743-854. Close to half of spike-specific TCRs reportedly recognize unmutated variant regions.

This specimen consisted of peripheral blood, obtained on day 0 of AZD1222 vaccination. The source of this sequence is an adult in good health. The chain employs TRBV3-1 (or the pseudogene TRBV3-2) and TRBJ1-4, with D maybe TRBD1 (5 bases). The CDR3 bases are TGTGCCAGCAGCCATAGGCTGGGCGGTCGGGGCGAAAAACTGTTTTTT. It translates to CASSHRLGGRGEKLFF.